Only a few counts were recorded for the clone carrying this TCR beta chain. Its antigen is still unknown. This sample includes further DNA sequences coding for the same CDR3. This CDR3 has 13 residues. Germline-derived CDR1 and CDR2 are MNHEY and SMNVEV (reference sequence). Trimming left V 3 bases short and J 1 base short, with 3 bases between. Naive CD8 cells lacked CD45RO, underwent positive selection for CCR7 and left out terminally differentiated effector memory CD45RA+ cells. Assay used: immunoSEQ multiplex PCR; TCRdb lists only in-frame clones, some missing. The sample holds about 2.1 million clones; 85% to 95% are singletons and the top ten take roughly 1.7%. The data were taken from a study of shared clonotypes between healthy human individuals. Study results and limitations: Memory subsets generally showed smaller estimated richness than naive subsets did.

The TCR sequence derives from a man aged 18 to 30 in good health. Some clones in this sample may be carry-over from other donors' samples. The chain combines TRBV27 with TRBJ2-2; D unresolved. Sequenced: naive CD8+ T cells from PBMCs. The DNA for the CDR3 is TGTGCCAGCAGTTTTCTGAACACCGGGGAGCTGTTTTTT. This sequence encodes CASSFLNTGELFF.